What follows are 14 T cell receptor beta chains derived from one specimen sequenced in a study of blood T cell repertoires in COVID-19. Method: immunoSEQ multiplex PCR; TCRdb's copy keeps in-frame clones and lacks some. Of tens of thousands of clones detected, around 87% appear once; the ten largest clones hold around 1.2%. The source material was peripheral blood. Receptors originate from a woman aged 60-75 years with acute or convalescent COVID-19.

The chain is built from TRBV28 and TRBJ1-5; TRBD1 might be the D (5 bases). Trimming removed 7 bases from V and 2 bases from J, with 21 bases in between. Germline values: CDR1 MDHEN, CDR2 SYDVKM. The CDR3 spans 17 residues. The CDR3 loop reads CASNPADSVQGNQPQHF. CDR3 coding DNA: TGTGCCAGCAACCCCGCCGACAGTGTTCAAGGCAATCAGCCCCAGCATTTT. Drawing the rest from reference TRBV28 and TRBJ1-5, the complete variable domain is DVKVTQSSRYLVKRTGEKVFLECVQDMDHENMFWYRQDPGLGLRLIYFSYDVKMKEKGDIPEGYSVSREKKERFSLILESASTNQTSMYLCASNPADSVQGNQPQHFGDGTRLSIL.

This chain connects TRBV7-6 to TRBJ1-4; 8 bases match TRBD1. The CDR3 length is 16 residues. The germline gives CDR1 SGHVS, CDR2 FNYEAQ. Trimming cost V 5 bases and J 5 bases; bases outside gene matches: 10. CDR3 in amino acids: CASSQGADILNEKLFF. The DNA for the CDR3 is TGTGCCAGCAGCCAGGGGGCGGACATACTAAATGAAAAACTGTTTTTT.

CDR3 protein: CASSPSTRGPQHF. The DNA for the CDR3 is TGTGCCAGCAGTCCTTCGACCCGGGGGCCCCAGCATTTT. The chain employs TRBV28 and TRBJ1-5, with no clear D. The length of the CDR3 is 13 residues. Germline CDR1 is MDHEN and CDR2 is SYDVKM. V lost 5 bases and J 9 bases, leaving 14 bases between the germline ends.

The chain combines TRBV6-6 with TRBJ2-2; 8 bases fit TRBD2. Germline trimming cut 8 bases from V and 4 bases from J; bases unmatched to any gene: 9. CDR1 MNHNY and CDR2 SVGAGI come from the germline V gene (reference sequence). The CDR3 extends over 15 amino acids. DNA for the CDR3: TGTGCCAGCCCGCGGCAGCGGGGGACCACCGGGGAGCTGTTTTTT. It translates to CASPRQRGTTGELFF.

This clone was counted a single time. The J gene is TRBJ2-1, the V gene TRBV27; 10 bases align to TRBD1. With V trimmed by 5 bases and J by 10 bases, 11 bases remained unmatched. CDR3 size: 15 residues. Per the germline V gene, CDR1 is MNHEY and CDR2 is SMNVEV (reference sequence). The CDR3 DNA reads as TGTGCCAGCAGTATGCCGGGACAGGGGCCCAGGGAGCAGTTCTTC. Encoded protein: CASSMPGQGPREQFF.

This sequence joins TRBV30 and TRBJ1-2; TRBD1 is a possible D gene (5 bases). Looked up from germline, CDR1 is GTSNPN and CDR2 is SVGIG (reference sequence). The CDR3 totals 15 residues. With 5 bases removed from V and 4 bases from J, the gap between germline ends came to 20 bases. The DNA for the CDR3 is TGTGCCTGGGGGCCAAGAGGGACTCCTCCCTATGGCTACACCTTC. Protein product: CAWGPRGTPPYGYTF.

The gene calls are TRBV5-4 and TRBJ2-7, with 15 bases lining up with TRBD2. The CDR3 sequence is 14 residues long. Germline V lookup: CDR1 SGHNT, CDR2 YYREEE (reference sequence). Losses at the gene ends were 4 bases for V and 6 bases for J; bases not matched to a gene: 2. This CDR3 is CASSQGLAGGEQYV. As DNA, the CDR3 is TGTGCCAGCAGCCAGGGACTAGCGGGAGGCGAGCAGTACGTC.

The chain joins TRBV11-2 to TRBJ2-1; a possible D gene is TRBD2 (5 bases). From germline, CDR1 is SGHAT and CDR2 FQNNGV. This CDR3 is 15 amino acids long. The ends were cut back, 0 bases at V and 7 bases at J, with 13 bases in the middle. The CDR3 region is CASSLESGLGNEQFF. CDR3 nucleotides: TGTGCCAGCAGCTTAGAGAGCGGCCTGGGAAATGAGCAGTTCTTC.

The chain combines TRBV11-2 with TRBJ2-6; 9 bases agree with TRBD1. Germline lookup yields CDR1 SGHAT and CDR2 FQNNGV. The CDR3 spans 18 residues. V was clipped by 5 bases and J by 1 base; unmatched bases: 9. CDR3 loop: CASSPITGGASGANVLTF. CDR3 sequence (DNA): TGTGCCAGCAGCCCTATAACAGGGGGCGCATCTGGGGCCAACGTCCTGACTTTC.

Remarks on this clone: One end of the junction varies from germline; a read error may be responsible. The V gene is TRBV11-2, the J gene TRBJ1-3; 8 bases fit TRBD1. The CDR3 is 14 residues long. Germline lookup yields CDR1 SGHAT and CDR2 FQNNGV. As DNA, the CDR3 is TGTGCCAGCAGCTTATCAGGGACAGGCCCCTCTCTAGATTTT. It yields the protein CASSLSGTGPSLDF. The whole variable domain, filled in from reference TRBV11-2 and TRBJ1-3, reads EAGVAQSPRYKIIEKRQSVAFWCNPISGHATLYWYQQILGQGPKLLIQFQNNGVVDDSQLPKDRFSAERLKGVDSTLKIQPAKLEDSAVYLCASSLSGTGPSLDFGEGSWLTVV.

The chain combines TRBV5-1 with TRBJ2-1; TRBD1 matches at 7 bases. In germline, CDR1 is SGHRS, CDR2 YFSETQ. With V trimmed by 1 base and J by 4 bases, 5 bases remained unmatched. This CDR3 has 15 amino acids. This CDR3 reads CASSLSRTGYNEQFF. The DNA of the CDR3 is TGCGCCAGCAGCTTGTCTCGGACAGGTTACAATGAGCAGTTCTTC. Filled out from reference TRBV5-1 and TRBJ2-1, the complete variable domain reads KAGVTQTPRYLIKTRGQQVTLSCSPISGHRSVSWYQQTPGQGLQFLFEYFSETQRNKGNFPGRFSGRQFSNSRSEMNVSTLELGDSALYLCASSLSRTGYNEQFFGPGTRLTVL.

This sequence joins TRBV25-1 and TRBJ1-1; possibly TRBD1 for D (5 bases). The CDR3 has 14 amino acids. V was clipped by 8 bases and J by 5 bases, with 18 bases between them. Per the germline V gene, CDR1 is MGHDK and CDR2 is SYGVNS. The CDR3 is CASQLGGTLTEAFF. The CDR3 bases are TGTGCCAGCCAGCTCGGGGGGACCCTGACTGAAGCTTTCTTT.

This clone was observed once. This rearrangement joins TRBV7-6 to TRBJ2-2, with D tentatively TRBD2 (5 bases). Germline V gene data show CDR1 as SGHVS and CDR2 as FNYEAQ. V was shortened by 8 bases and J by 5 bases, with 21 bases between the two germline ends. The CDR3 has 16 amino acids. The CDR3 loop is CASSRTLGSSTGELFF. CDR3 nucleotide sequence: TGTGCCAGCTCCCGAACTCTGGGGAGCTCTACCGGGGAGCTGTTTTTT.

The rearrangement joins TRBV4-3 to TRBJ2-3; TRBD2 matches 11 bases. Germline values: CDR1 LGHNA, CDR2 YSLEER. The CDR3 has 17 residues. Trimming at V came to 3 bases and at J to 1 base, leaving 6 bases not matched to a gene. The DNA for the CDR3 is TGCGCCAGCAGCCAGGATCGACTAGCGGGACGCACAGATACGCAGTATTTT. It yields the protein CASSQDRLAGRTDTQYF.